This TCR beta chain was identified during a study of T cell responses to AZD1222 COVID-19 vaccine. Study conclusions and caveats: Compared with day 0, the breadth and depth of the Spike-specific TCR repertoire rose significantly after two doses of AZD1222. The donor group comprised mostly white British people and more females; the analysis possibly underestimated clonal diversity.

Sequencing used immunoSEQ multiplex PCR; TCRdb keeps in-frame clones, though not all of them. The sample consists of just under 75,000 clones, 60% to 85% of them appearing once. Trimming removed 4 bases from V and 7 bases from J, with 10 bases in between. The CDR3 covers 13 residues. The germline V gene encodes CDR1 LGHNA and CDR2 YSLEER. With respect to this clone: Its antigen is undetermined.

The sequencing used peripheral blood, collected 28 days after the second AZD1222 dose. The chain joins TRBV4-3 to TRBJ1-4; D possibly corresponds to TRBD1 (5 bases). This sequence was found in an adult who received the AZD1222 COVID-19 vaccine. The CDR3 coding sequence is TGCGCCAGCAGCCCCAGGAGGGGTGAAAAACTGTTTTTT. Translated, it gives CASSPRRGEKLFF.